Described below is a single T cell receptor beta chain sequence and its context. What it binds is not known. The data were obtained in a study of T cells expressing NK-cell markers. Overall study: Sorted CD3+CD56+NKG2C+, CD3+CD56+NKG2C- and CD3+CD56-NKG2C+ T cells supplied TCR beta repertoires. HCMV serostatus: most of the eight sequenced donors positive, one negative. Study-wide results and caveats: Of the CD8+ T cell pool in about 6 donors, roughly 1.0-8% was accounted for by dominant NKG2C+ clonotypes.

TCRdb reprocessed the 5' RACE reads, keeping one entry per CDR3 protein, no DNA. The sample holds 500,000 to 700,000 distinct CDR3 sequences. From germline, CDR1 is MDHEN and CDR2 SYDVKM. There are 14 residues in the CDR3. The chain uses TRBV28 and TRBJ2-5. The TCR sequence derives from a man between 18 and 35 years old in good health. Sequencing was performed on blood T cells: a sorted CD56 or NKG2C T cell subset, CD4+ or CD8+ T cells, or bulk PBMC T cells (not recorded which). CDR3 sequence: CASSLPVPQQTQYF.